The subject of this entry is one T cell receptor beta chain. Its antigen is still unknown. The sample originates from a study of cytomegalovirus exposure and HLA in healthy donors. V was trimmed by 8 bases and J by 6 bases, leaving 13 bases between them. Germline CDR1 reads GTSNPN; CDR2 reads SVGIG (reference sequence). CDR3 size: 12 residues. Whole-study findings and limits: Later work found that TCR association rates differed between HLA loci; DRB1 had the most and HLA-C the fewest. In a later analysis, most CMV-associated TCR beta chains appeared HLA-restricted.

With 60 Vbeta and 13 Jbeta primers, the PCR was carried out. Data came from immunoSEQ multiplex PCR; TCRdb stores just in-frame clones and leaves some out. The sample shows over 55,000 clones, 80% of them seen only once. The chain links TRBV30 to TRBJ1-4; D might be TRBD1 (5 bases). The origin of this receptor is a male donor in good health and CMV-seronegative. The sample was PBMCs. The CDR3 here is CALGGGDEKLFF. The CDR3 nucleotides read TGTGCCCTCGGCGGGGGTGATGAAAAACTGTTTTTT.